This T cell receptor (beta chain) was sequenced in a study of blood T cell repertoires in COVID-19. Study-level information: Samples of COVID-19 (acute and convalescent) were obtained from the United States, Italy and Spain. T cells, B-cell-depleted T cells, or PBMCs supplied cDNA or gDNA.

There are 16 residues in the CDR3. Trimming took off 9 bases at V and 7 bases at J, with 25 bases between the two ends. In germline, CDR1 is LNHDA, CDR2 SQIVND (reference sequence). Authors' analysis steps: Amplification of reference gene primers was used by the study to estimate nucleated cell counts. Using immunoSEQ multiplex PCR, the repertoire was profiled, and TCRdb retains in-frame clones only, with some absent. The V and J calls and clone size come from that table; D and trimming were worked out from the DNA. Of fewer than 350,000 clones listed, approximately 84% are singletons. The J gene is TRBJ2-1, the V gene TRBV19, with a tentative D call TRBD2 (6 bases). What was sequenced was peripheral blood. This TCR was recovered from a woman aged 25-40 years who had recovered from COVID-19. The CDR3 reads CASHSTWDPRGNEQFF. As DNA, the CDR3 is TGTGCCAGCCACTCGACTTGGGACCCTCGGGGGAATGAGCAGTTCTTC.